This T cell receptor beta chain was found in a study of blood T cell repertoires in COVID-19. The wider study: Researchers got acute and convalescent COVID-19 samples from the United States, Italy and Spain. In each case, the material was cDNA or gDNA derived from T cells, B-cell-depleted T cells, or PBMCs.

Germline values: CDR1 SQVTM, CDR2 ANQGSEA. The CDR3 loop spans 13 amino acids. With 7 bases removed from V and 0 bases from J, the gap between germline ends came to 12 bases. Data came from immunoSEQ multiplex PCR; TCRdb stores just in-frame clones and leaves some out. Among some 200,000 clones, 81% were seen once, and the ten largest hold around 9%. This clonotype was obtained from a woman aged 45 to 65 with acute COVID-19. The genes are TRBV29-1 and TRBJ1-2; D not certain. Sequenced: PBMCs or T cells enriched from blood (not recorded which). CDR3 DNA: TGCAGCGCCCAATCCCCAGCTAACTATGGCTACACCTTC. Translated: CSAQSPANYGYTF. Full variable domain (missing parts from reference TRBV29-1 and TRBJ1-2): SAVISQKPSRDICQRGTSLTIQCQVDSQVTMMFWYRQQPGQSLTLIATANQGSEATYESGFVIDKFPISRPNLTFSTLTVSNMSPEDSSIYLCSAQSPANYGYTFGSGTRLTVV.